These T cell receptor beta chains were read from a single sample in a study of long-term antiretroviral therapy in people with HIV. Clones were read by immunoSEQ multiplex PCR, and TCRdb kept only the in-frame ones, dropping some. Altogether about 20,000 clones are present, 82% being singletons, with the ten largest covering about 10%. The sequences come from unsorted PBMCs, collected roughly 2.3 years after starting antiretroviral therapy. These receptors were obtained from a man aged 35 to 55 with HIV. Each CDR3 is given with its conserved first and last residue. Fields, in order: clone size, V gene, J gene, D gene, CDR3 DNA, CDR3 protein. A D gene is named only where the DNA matches it firmly. Clone size appears in some rows only: once, few, many, or a class for an expanded clone.

>-|TRBV19|TRBJ2-2|-
TGTGCCAGTAGTATGTTTACTAGTAGGTCCGGGGAGCTGTTTTTT
CASSMFTSRSGELFF
>-|TRBV5-1|TRBJ2-2|-
TGCGCCAGCAGCTTGCAGGGGGGAAGCACCGGGGAGCTGTTTTTT
CASSLQGGSTGELFF
>-|TRBV5-1|TRBJ1-1|-
TGCGCCAGCAGCTCGTCAGGGGTGGGTACTGAAGCTTTCTTT
CASSSSGVGTEAFF
>-|TRBV28|TRBJ2-3|-
TGTGCCAGCAGGAGTGGTCGAGCGATTAGTACAGATACGCAGTATTTT
CASRSGRAISTDTQYF
>-|TRBV6-5|TRBJ2-7|-
TGTGCCAGCAGTTACCTCAAAGGTTACGAGCAGTACTTC
CASSYLKGYEQYF
>-|TRBV7-2|TRBJ2-7|-
TGTGCCAGCAGCTTAGTCCGGCCGGGACACCACGAGCAGTACTTC
CASSLVRPGHHEQYF
>-|TRBV18|TRBJ2-1|TRBD1
TGTGCCAGCTCACCACCGGTACAGGGGGCGATCAATGAGCAGTTCTTC
CASSPPVQGAINEQFF
>few|TRBV7-9|TRBJ1-2|-
TGTGCCAGCAGCTTCGGCAGTCACTATGGCTACACCTTC
CASSFGSHYGYTF
>-|TRBV18|TRBJ2-1|-
TGTGCCAGCTCACCTGGGTCGAATGAGCAGTTCTTC
CASSPGSNEQFF
>-|TRBV18|TRBJ2-3|-
TGTGCCAGCTCACCACCGGGCCCTGATACGCAGTATTTT
CASSPPGPDTQYF
>-|TRBV5-6|TRBJ1-5|-
TGTGCCAGCAGCCTCTACAGGGATAGCAATCAGCCCCAGCATTTT
CASSLYRDSNQPQHF
>-|TRBV7-9|TRBJ2-3|-
TGTGCCAGCAGCTTAATCCTTAATGGTCCTAGCACAGATACGCAGTATTTT
CASSLILNGPSTDTQYF
>-|TRBV11-2|TRBJ2-7|-
TGTGCCAGCAGCTTAACCCAGGGCCCCCTCTACGAGCAGTACTTC
CASSLTQGPLYEQYF
>-|TRBV4-2|TRBJ1-2|-
TGTGCCAGCAGCCAAGATAGCCAGGGACCTAACTATGGCTACACCTTC
CASSQDSQGPNYGYTF
>few|TRBV18|TRBJ1-5|TRBD1
TGTGCCAGCTCACCAGGGACAGGGGATGGCAATCAGCCCCAGCATTTT
CASSPGTGDGNQPQHF
>-|TRBV11-2|TRBJ2-1|-
TGTGCCAGCAGCTTAGATCGGCAGGTAAATGAGCAGTTCTTC
CASSLDRQVNEQFF
>medium-sized|TRBV27|TRBJ1-5|-
TGTGCCAGCAGTTTACGGGATCCTGTGGGCAATCAGCCCCAGCATTTT
CASSLRDPVGNQPQHF
>once|TRBV19|TRBJ2-3|-
TGTGCCAGTACGGGTCTAGACGGGAATACGCAGTATTTT
CASTGLDGNTQYF
>once|TRBV10-3|TRBJ2-5|-
TGTGCCATCAGTGAGCCGAGGCGTAGCGGTCTCCAGGAAGAGACCCAGTACTTC
CAISEPRRSGLQEETQYF
>-|TRBV5-1|TRBJ2-1|TRBD2
TGCGCCAGCAGCTTGGCCGGGGGGGCGGTCTACAATGAGCAGTTCTTC
CASSLAGGAVYNEQFF
>-|TRBV5-1|TRBJ1-5|-
TGCGCCAGCAGCATCGACGGATATAGCAATCAGCCCCAGCATTTT
CASSIDGYSNQPQHF
>-|TRBV11-2|TRBJ1-1|-
TGTGCCAGCAGCTTAGGACGGAAGGCCGAAGCTTTCTTT
CASSLGRKAEAFF
>-|TRBV6-1|TRBJ1-6|-
TGTGCCAGCAGTGATGGGATAGGGTTGGGCTATAATTCACCCCTCCACTTT
CASSDGIGLGYNSPLHF
>once|TRBV18|TRBJ2-3|TRBD2
TGTGCCAGCTCACTTCTAGCGGCCCTCACAGATACGCAGTATTTT
CASSLLAALTDTQYF
>once|TRBV18|TRBJ1-1|-
TGTGCCAGCTCAACGCCGGGCAAGAAAAAGAACACTGAAGCTTTCTTT
CASSTPGKKKNTEAFF
>-|TRBV11-2|TRBJ2-3|-
TGTGCCAGCAGGCTGTGGGCAGATACGCAGTATTTT
CASRLWADTQYF
>-|TRBV6-1|TRBJ2-3|-
TGTGCCAGCAGTGAAGGTCAGTTTAGCACAGATACGCAGTATTTT
CASSEGQFSTDTQYF
>-|TRBV11-2|TRBJ2-3|-
TGTGCCAGCAGCTTCCGGGGAGATACGCAGTATTTT
CASSFRGDTQYF
>-|TRBV9|TRBJ1-4|-
TGTGCCAGCAGCGTATCGGCTAAGAATGAAAAACTGTTTTTT
CASSVSAKNEKLFF
>once|TRBV20-1|TRBJ1-2|-
TGCAGTGCCGCCGAAAATGGCTACACCTTC
CSAAENGYTF
>-|TRBV18|TRBJ2-3|TRBD2
TGTGCCAGCTCACCGGGTGTTAGCGGGAGAGATACGCAGTATTTT
CASSPGVSGRDTQYF
>-|TRBV18|TRBJ1-1|TRBD1
TGTGCCAGCTCACCTTACAGGGGCACTGAAGCTTTCTTT
CASSPYRGTEAFF
>-|TRBV19|TRBJ1-5|TRBD1
TGTGCCAGTACCGCCCGGGACAGGGGTAGCAATCAGCCCCAGCATTTT
CASTARDRGSNQPQHF
>-|TRBV6-1|TRBJ2-5|-
TGTGCCAGCTCTAAGGGGTTGGGGGAGACCCAGTACTTC
CASSKGLGETQYF
>-|TRBV4-3|TRBJ1-3|-
TGCGCCAGCAGCCAAGATCGCGGAAACACCATATATTTT
CASSQDRGNTIYF
>-|TRBV7-2|TRBJ1-3|-
TGTGCCAGCAGCCCCACTGACAGAAACACCATATATTTT
CASSPTDRNTIYF
>-|TRBV7-6|TRBJ1-1|-
TGTGCCAGCAGCTTATACAAGAACACTGAAGCTTTCTTT
CASSLYKNTEAFF
>-|TRBV29-1|TRBJ1-1|-
TGCAGCGTTGATAACGGGGGCACTGAAGCTTTCTTT
CSVDNGGTEAFF
>-|TRBV7-6|TRBJ2-7|-
TGTGCCAGCAGCGCCGACACGACCTACGAGCAGTACTTC
CASSADTTYEQYF
>-|TRBV7-9|TRBJ1-4|-
TGTGCCAGCAGCTTAGGGACGGAACATAATGAAAAACTGTTTTTT
CASSLGTEHNEKLFF
>-|TRBV5-1|TRBJ1-4|-
TGCGCCAGCGCCCCATCGGGATATAATGAAAAACTGTTTTTT
CASAPSGYNEKLFF
>-|TRBV7-2|TRBJ1-2|-
TGTGCCAGCAGCTTTACAGGGACGCGCGGCTACACCTTC
CASSFTGTRGYTF
>-|TRBV25-1|TRBJ2-1|-
TGTGCCAGCAACCGGGACGTCTCGGATGAGCAGTTCTTC
CASNRDVSDEQFF
>-|TRBV5-1|TRBJ1-5|-
TGCGCCAGCAGCTCGGGGGACGGGATAAATCAGCCCCAGCATTTT
CASSSGDGINQPQHF
>-|TRBV13|TRBJ2-4|TRBD2
TGTGCCAGCAGCCCGAGGGCTAGCGGGGGGAGGGAGAACATTCAGTACTTC
CASSPRASGGRENIQYF